Reported below is one TCR beta chain. This clone's antigen is unknown. Base qualities were left out, and no much larger clone turns up one base away. This record comes from a study of cytomegalovirus exposure and HLA in healthy donors listed by TCRdb under 2017. Regarding the complete study: An earlier analysis of several hundred of the donors reported 250 to 350 Gb of sequence data and about 100 million unique TCR beta sequences from 150 million to 200 million T cells. Because of strong linkage in the cohort, roughly five DR-DQ haplotypes were treated as single units for association and clustering. Both class I and class II loci were covered by HLA typing, at four-digit resolution. A later analysis re-examined previously published TCR beta repertoires from just over 650 donors and added high-resolution HLA genotyping to investigate patterns of TCR occurrence. Rather than using new phenotypic data, the later analysis identified candidate immune exposures from TCR beta sequences and from how often those sequences occurred across donors. The T cell repertoires of several hundred subjects were profiled by immunosequencing and related to cytomegalovirus serostatus. Donor age, sex, ethnicity and CMV serostatus were compiled together with the repertoire data. On average, approximately 250,000 unique TCR beta nucleotide sequences were sequenced per donor among 398 genotyped donors of the cohort, with roughly a sixth of those sequences being non-productive. In an earlier analysis of 587 of the donors, high-throughput TCR beta sequencing was used to judge whether each TCR beta V gene segment behaved as functional or pseudogenic. The study aimed to test whether signatures of past pathogen exposure could be identified by cataloging public T cell receptors. In a later genetic analysis, genome-wide SNP genotypes for about three fifths of the roughly 670 donors were used, and that subset was treated as a discovery cohort. About 330 gigabases of sequencing data and approximately 91 million unique TCR sequences made up an early release that covered over 550 HLA-typed donors. All discovery cohort repertoires had been generated using a single sequencing platform. Among the roughly 390 genotyped donors, around 81% belonged to the genetic ancestry cluster associated with self-reported Caucasian donors. The number of donors typed differed by locus, with 629-630 for A, B, C, DRB1 and DQB1, 522 for DQA1, 600 to 610 for DPA1, and under 490 for DPB1. Along with the roughly 670-subject first cohort, a separate validation cohort of over a hundred different subjects was used. To predict cytomegalovirus infection status, the study brought together high-throughput TCR immunosequencing, statistical association of individual TCRs with disease status, and machine learning. Broad study findings and their caveats: The authors suggested that the approach could potentially be generalized to other disease states and immunological phenotypes. According to a later analysis, most CMV-associated TCR beta chains appeared to be HLA-restricted, and the HLA associations seemed to be driven largely by CMV exposure. Presence/absence analyses assumed roughly uniform sequencing depth across donors, an assumption that may not hold. Strong co-occurrence of HLA alleles, especially DR and DQ, made assigning TCR associations to individual alleles difficult. A later analysis found that TCR association rates varied across HLA loci, with DRB1 alleles showing the most associated TCRs and HLA-C alleles the fewest. The classifier was reported to diagnose cytomegalovirus status with high specificity and sensitivity in both the original cohort and the validation cohort. The study listed 164 TCR beta chains as associated with cytomegalovirus. Three of the identified cytomegalovirus-associated TCR beta chains were confirmed in vitro to be specific for cytomegalovirus antigens. Because counts were too low, roughly 16 rarely observed V segments, including chromosome 9 orphons, were excluded from the earlier analysis of under 650 of the donors. Compared with the roughly 700-donor mean, donors in an Asian-associated ancestry cluster had fewer N-insertions in productive TCRs, according to a later genetic analysis. Broadly in line with IMGT annotations, most TCR beta V segments showed up in productive rearrangements about 87% or about 30% of the time in an earlier analysis of some 590 of the donors. An association between a missense DCLRE1C variant and V-gene and J-gene trimming of TCR beta chains was found in a later genetic analysis and replicated in an independent cohort. A group of highly shared sequence variants was considered likely to be a technical artifact of the sequencing pipeline. Because the 87-base-pair reads could not distinguish some IMGT-functional V segments, including TRBV6-2 and TRBV6-3, those segments were excluded. In a later analysis, several top co-occurrence clusters were reported to appear linked to parvovirus B19, influenza, CMV and Epstein-Barr virus. A later analysis associated around 16,000 TCR beta sequences with specific HLA alleles at a false discovery rate of 0.05. Linkage disequilibrium might explain the correlated functional status among segregating V segments, but an unknown experimental factor could not be excluded. Compared with equally common non-associated chains, HLA-associated TCR beta chains in a later analysis were more clonally expanded and had lower generation probabilities. Most TCR sequences were observed very rarely across donors, whereas some public TCRs were present in many individuals. Only TCR beta chains were sequenced in this cohort, and the absence of alpha or paired-chain data limited detectable features. Immune exposure information for the cohort was limited to CMV serostatus. Because HLA typing was missing for some donors at each locus, association tests included only the typed subset. A further reported finding was that TCR beta sequences accurately predicted the HLA-A and HLA-B alleles for most subjects in the first cohort.

Libraries were built with the immunoSEQ multiplex PCR assay. The multiplex PCR relied on a mix of 60 forward primers for TCR Vbeta segments and 13 reverse primers for TCR Jbeta segments. The CDR3 region of rearranged TCR beta genes was amplified from genomic DNA with a multiplex PCR assay. The Illumina HiSeq System was used to sequence the amplified TCR beta libraries as 87-base-pair reads. In the source study's methods: A later analysis counted about 76 million unique TCR beta chains across the roughly 700 repertoires, and 9 million to 14 million of these chains were shared by at least two donors. A nearest-neighbor algorithm error-corrected the raw reads and collapsed the reads into unique sequences, merging closely related sequences to remove PCR and sequencing errors. V, D and J gene segments were assigned by aligning CDR3 sequences to IMGT reference sequences. For a sequence to be retained, a match of at least six nucleotides was required to both a V gene segment and a J gene segment. A rearrangement was called productive if the CDR3 had no stop codons and remained in frame with V and J, and every other rearrangement was called non-productive. Following IMGT convention, CDR3 was defined as the stretch from the second conserved V-encoded cysteine up to the conserved J-encoded phenylalanine. The earlier analysis of 500 to 750 of the donors excluded any sequence lacking an unambiguous match to a single V gene segment. An earlier analysis of just under 600 of the donors called V segments functional above 56.7% productive rearrangements and segregating when the between-donor standard deviation exceeded 5%. A statistical classification framework was built for diagnosing cytomegalovirus status from the catalog of TCR beta chain sequences. A later analysis assigned V and J genes by comparing TCR nucleotide sequences with IMGT/GENE-DB human TR gene sequences. Using the TCRdist pipeline, a later analysis assigned CDR3 sequences along with most-parsimonious VDJ recombination scenarios. In a later analysis, every TCR beta chain was defined by the combination of its CDR3 amino acid sequence and its V-gene family, and reads without a unique V-gene family were dropped. To address suspected cross-contamination and a sequencing artifact, a later analysis removed under 600 highly shared, low-generation-probability nucleotide sequences. In a later analysis, a clonal expansion index for each public chain was calculated from normalized within-repertoire ranks of inferred template counts. A later analysis computed generation probabilities with a VDJ recombination model fitted to out-of-frame rearrangements, and checked the results against IGoR. Hypergeometric tests were used in a later analysis to score TCR-TCR, TCR-HLA and TCR-CMV co-occurrence, with a repertoire-size bias correction applied to the TCR pairs. False discovery rates were estimated in a later analysis by permuting HLA or CMV assignments 20 times. In a later analysis, co-occurring TCRs were grouped with DBSCAN, and TCRdist sequence similarity was added when clustering was performed within HLA-allele-positive subsets. Co-occurrence clustering excluded repertoires with fewer than 30,000 or more than 120,000 public chains, plus five with anomalous nucleotide sharing. TCRdb limited this immuneACCESS table to in-frame rearrangements with V and J called. A share of clones is missing; checked studies link under half to unresolved V genes, and the rest is unexplained. V and J calls and clone size are given by that table; D and trimming were obtained from the DNA. A total of 65,000 to 75,000 clones appear in this sample, 55% to 80% of them only once. Approximately 2.1% of the sample is taken by the ten largest.

After removal of 2 bases from V and 4 bases from J, the junction retains 6 bases not matched to a gene. Per the germline V gene, SGHAT is the CDR1 and FQNNGV is the CDR2. The CDR3 measures 15 amino acids from cysteine to phenylalanine. Kept here is only the CDR3 DNA, which spans 45 bases and is read in frame from base 1. The cohort comprised 666 healthy bone marrow donors. At the time of sampling, all cohort members were nominally healthy, though unrecorded immune exposures were likely present. The donor tested CMV seronegative, placing the donor among the roughly 340 seronegative members of the cohort. Every donor gave a peripheral blood sample, and the peripheral blood mononuclear cells from that sample were used for TCR beta sequencing. Genomic DNA was extracted from the blood cell samples with the Qiagen DNeasy Blood Extraction Kit.

The source of this sequence is a woman in her 30s in good health and CMV-seronegative. Sequencing was carried out using PBMCs. The V and J genes are TRBV11-2 and TRBJ2-7; the central 9 bases match TRBD2. In nucleotide form, the sequence is TGTGCCAGCAGCTTATCAAGCGGGGGGCGGTACGAGCAGTACTTC. Its amino acids are CASSLSSGGRYEQYF.